Listed below are T cell receptor beta chains from one sample, sequenced in a study of T cells in Graves' hyperthyroidism and ophthalmopathy. TCRdb re-analysed the multiplex PCR reads in MiXCR, keeping a single row per CDR3 protein. The sample lists about 53,000 distinct CDR3 sequences, around 48% seen once, with roughly 12% in the top ten. What was sequenced was blood. All receptors derive from a woman in her 30s with Graves' ophthalmopathy. Both conserved end residues are part of each CDR3. D genes are given only for firm matches. A row's size may be missing; if present it is once, few, many or a size class.

j_call	d_call	v_call	clone_size	cdr3_aa	cdr3_nt
TRBJ2-3	TRBD2	TRBV11-3	many	CASSLGLAGGYSGRDTQYF	TGTGCCAGCAGCTTGGGACTAGCGGGAGGATACTCGGGTAGAGATACGCAGTATTTT
TRBJ2-5	NA	TRBV29-1	medium-sized	CSTGFRETQYF	TGCAGTACAGGGTTTCGAGAGACCCAGTACTTC
TRBJ1-5	NA	TRBV7-3	NA	CARGIGGNQPQHF	TGTGCCAGGGGGATTGGGGGCAATCAGCCCCAGCATTTT
TRBJ1-3	NA	TRBV29-1	medium-sized	CSVGGSGNTIYF	TGCAGCGTTGGAGGGTCAGGAAACACCATATATTTT
TRBJ1-1	TRBD1	TRBV7-9	NA	CASSPGGVGTEAFF	TGTGCCAGCAGCCCAGGGGGCGTCGGCACTGAAGCTTTCTTT
TRBJ2-5	NA	TRBV9	NA	CASSVEGTSGETQYF	TGTGCCAGCAGCGTAGAAGGGACAAGCGGGGAGACCCAGTACTTC
TRBJ2-7	NA	TRBV6-5	many	CASSYSSLSAYEQYF	TGTGCCAGCAGTTACTCGTCCTTGAGCGCCTACGAGCAGTACTTC
TRBJ2-3	TRBD2	TRBV7-9	NA	CASSPMGTSGSTDTQYF	TGTGCCAGCAGCCCCATGGGGACTAGCGGGAGCACAGATACGCAGTATTTT
TRBJ1-1	TRBD1	TRBV7-6	many	CASSLEGQTNTEAFF	TGTGCCAGCAGCTTAGAGGGACAGACAAACACTGAAGCTTTCTTT
TRBJ1-6	TRBD1	TRBV24-1	NA	CATSESGGGNSPLHF	TGTGCCACCAGTGAGTCAGGGGGCGGTAATTCACCCCTCCACTTT
TRBJ2-3	TRBD2	TRBV5-1	many	CASSLGSSGSTDTQYF	TGCGCCAGCAGCTTGGGGTCTAGCGGGAGTACAGATACGCAGTATTTT
TRBJ2-7	NA	TRBV16	NA	CASNRGRTSIYEQYF	TGTGCCAGCAACAGGGGCAGGACTAGCATCTACGAGCAGTACTTC
TRBJ1-2	NA	TRBV5-1	NA	CASSLEWTDYGYTF	TGCGCCAGCAGCTTGGAATGGACGGACTATGGCTACACCTTC
TRBJ2-1	TRBD2	TRBV20-1	NA	CSARGGVPRGSSNEQFF	TGCAGTGCTAGGGGAGGGGTACCTCGCGGGAGTAGCAATGAGCAGTTCTTC
TRBJ1-5	NA	TRBV10-2	few	CASRSGNQPQHF	TGCGCCAGCAGGTCGGGCAATCAGCCCCAGCATTTT
TRBJ2-7	NA	TRBV7-8	many	CASSLGWGQNYEQYF	TGTGCCAGCAGCTTAGGATGGGGGCAGAACTACGAGCAGTACTTC
TRBJ1-3	NA	TRBV7-6	NA	CASSLGTDLSYGNTIYF	TGTGCCAGCAGCTTAGGGACAGATCTTAGCTATGGAAACACCATATATTTT
TRBJ2-2	TRBD1	TRBV9	many	CASSGPGQGTGELFF	TGTGCCAGCAGCGGGCCGGGACAGGGAACCGGGGAGCTGTTTTTT
TRBJ2-7	NA	TRBV7-8	few	CASSPGDSYEQYF	TGTGCCAGCAGTCCCGGGGACTCCTACGAGCAGTACTTC
TRBJ1-1	NA	TRBV11-2	many	CATRVGHTEAFF	TGTGCGACCCGGGTGGGGCACACTGAAGCTTTCTTT
TRBJ2-7	NA	TRBV20-1	many	CSARGLDQLYEQYF	TGCAGTGCTAGAGGGCTTGATCAGTTGTACGAGCAGTACTTC
TRBJ2-1	NA	TRBV12-3/TRBV12-4	NA	CASSLRGEGGGEQFF	TGTGCCAGCAGTTTAAGGGGGGAGGGTGGCGGGGAGCAGTTCTTC
TRBJ1-4	TRBD1	TRBV24-1	NA	CATSDAGTGLRIDEKLFF	TGTGCCACCAGTGATGCCGGGACAGGGCTAAGGATAGATGAAAAACTGTTTTTT
TRBJ2-5	NA	TRBV19	many	CASSEHMGGQETQYF	TGTGCCAGTAGTGAACACATGGGGGGCCAAGAGACCCAGTACTTC
TRBJ1-1	NA	TRBV5-1	once	CASSGHPNTEAFF	TGCGCCAGCAGTGGACACCCCAACACTGAAGCTTTCTTT
TRBJ1-5	NA	TRBV5-5	NA	CASSLVLGSNQPQHF	TGTGCCAGCAGCTTGGTACTGGGTAGTAATCAGCCCCAGCATTTT
TRBJ1-5	NA	TRBV5-8	many	CASSLDWGESNQPQHF	TGTGCCAGCAGCTTGGACTGGGGTGAAAGCAATCAGCCCCAGCATTTT
TRBJ1-5	NA	TRBV12-3/TRBV12-4	once	CASSLTSGLANEHF	TGTGCCAGCAGTTTAACTAGCGGACTCGCCAATGAGCATTTT
TRBJ2-1	TRBD2	TRBV12-5	few	CASGLVAGTSGRAYNEQFF	TGTGCTAGTGGTTTGGTCGCGGGGACTAGCGGGAGGGCCTACAATGAGCAGTTCTTC
TRBJ1-4	NA	TRBV7-9	many	CASSHRTTNEKLFF	TGTGCCAGCAGCCACAGGACAACTAATGAAAAACTGTTTTTT
TRBJ2-7	TRBD1	TRBV7-2	once	CASSPAGQGASYEQYF	TGTGCCAGCAGCCCCGCGGGACAGGGGGCGTCCTACGAGCAGTACTTC
TRBJ1-6	NA	TRBV30	many	CAWSVWDSPLHF	TGTGCCTGGAGTGTATGGGACTCACCCCTCCACTTT
TRBJ1-1	NA	TRBV9	NA	CASSVDGGGDTEAFF	TGTGCCAGCAGCGTAGACGGGGGGGGAGACACTGAAGCTTTCTTT
TRBJ1-5	NA	TRBV19	medium-sized	CAISGVSSNQPQHF	TGTGCCATTAGTGGAGTGAGTAGCAATCAGCCCCAGCATTTT
TRBJ2-5	NA	TRBV15	once	CATSALLDTTETQYF	TGTGCCACCAGCGCGCTGCTGGACACCACCGAGACCCAGTACTTC
TRBJ2-1	NA	TRBV20-1	many	CSAIRGVSNEQFF	TGCAGTGCTATAAGGGGAGTAAGCAATGAGCAGTTCTTC
TRBJ2-3	NA	TRBV5-8	many	CASSLGPSSTDTQYF	TGTGCCAGCAGCTTGGGACCCAGTAGCACAGATACGCAGTATTTT
TRBJ1-2	NA	TRBV6-1	many	CASMGHLNYGYTF	TGTGCCAGCATGGGACACCTTAACTATGGCTACACCTTC
TRBJ2-7	TRBD1	TRBV28	many	CASTHPTGGYEQYF	TGTGCCAGCACCCACCCCACAGGGGGCTACGAGCAGTACTTC
TRBJ2-1	TRBD2	TRBV11-2	NA	CASSFGTSGLNNEQFF	TGTGCCAGCAGCTTCGGAACTAGCGGACTAAACAATGAGCAGTTCTTC
TRBJ1-1	NA	TRBV5-1	many	CASSLVQGMNTEAFF	TGCGCCAGCAGCTTGGTTCAGGGGATGAACACTGAAGCTTTCTTT
TRBJ1-6	NA	TRBV6-5	NA	CASGYSKGLRSPLHF	TGTGCCAGCGGTTACTCGAAAGGGTTGCGTTCACCCCTCCACTTT
TRBJ1-5	TRBD1	TRBV19	many	CASSSSPRTGVNQPQHF	TGTGCCAGTAGTTCGTCCCCCCGGACAGGGGTCAATCAGCCCCAGCATTTT
TRBJ2-3	NA	TRBV19	many	CASSIGHSGSGSTDTQYF	TGTGCCAGTAGTATAGGACACTCGGGGTCAGGGAGCACAGATACGCAGTATTTT
TRBJ2-3	TRBD2	TRBV20-1	few	CSASGTSGNTDTQYF	TGCAGTGCTAGCGGGACTAGCGGGAACACAGATACGCAGTATTTT